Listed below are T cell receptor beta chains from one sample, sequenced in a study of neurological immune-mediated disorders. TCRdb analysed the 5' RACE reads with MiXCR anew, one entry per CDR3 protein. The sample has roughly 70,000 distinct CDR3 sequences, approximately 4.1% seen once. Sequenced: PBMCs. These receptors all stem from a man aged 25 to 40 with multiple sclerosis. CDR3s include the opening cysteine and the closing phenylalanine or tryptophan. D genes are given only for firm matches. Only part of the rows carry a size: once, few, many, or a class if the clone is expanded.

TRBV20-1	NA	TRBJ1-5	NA	TGCAGTGCTAGAGATCTTGGGGACACAAATCAGCCCCAGAATTTT	CSARDLGDTNQPQNF
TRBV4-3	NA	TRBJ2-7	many	TGCGCCAGCAGCCAAGAGTACATGGGATCCGAGCAGTACTTC	CASSQEYMGSEQYF
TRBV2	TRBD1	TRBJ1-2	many	TGTGCCAGCAGTCTTACTAAAGGACAGGGGGAATATGGCTACACCTTC	CASSLTKGQGEYGYTF
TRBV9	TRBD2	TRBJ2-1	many	TGTGCCAGCAGCGTAGGCGGGGGGGCCTCCCTCTACAATGAGCAGTTCTTC	CASSVGGGASLYNEQFF
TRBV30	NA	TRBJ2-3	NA	TGTGCCTGGAGTGAGGGGTTGACAGATACGCAGTATTTT	CAWSEGLTDTQYF
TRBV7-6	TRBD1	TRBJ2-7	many	TGTGCCAGCAGCTTACACAGGGGATACGAGCAGTACTTC	CASSLHRGYEQYF
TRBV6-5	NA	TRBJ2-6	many	TGTGCCAGCAGCTTACAGGGAATAAGCTCTGGGGCCAACGTCCTGACTTTC	CASSLQGISSGANVLTF
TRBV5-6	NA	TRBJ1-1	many	TGTGCCAGCAGCCCCGCGGGCCCAGGGTTTAAGGGCACTGAAGCTTTCTTT	CASSPAGPGFKGTEAFF
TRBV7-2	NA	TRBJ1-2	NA	TGTGCCAGCAGCCCCGGACGGATGGCAATCTATGGCTACACCTTC	CASSPGRMAIYGYTF
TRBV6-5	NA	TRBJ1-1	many	TGTGCCAGCAGCCGGACCCTAAACACTGAAGCTTTCTTT	CASSRTLNTEAFF
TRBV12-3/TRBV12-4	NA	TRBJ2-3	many	TGTGCCAGCAGTTCCCCCGGGGCTACGCAGTATTTT	CASSSPGATQYF
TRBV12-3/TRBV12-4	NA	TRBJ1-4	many	TGTGCCAGCAGTTTAAATGCCCCTTCGTCGGGAAAACTGTTTTTT	CASSLNAPSSGKLFF
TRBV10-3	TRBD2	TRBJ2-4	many	TGTGCCATCAAGGGTAGCGGGGGAGAAAACATTCAGTACTTC	CAIKGSGGENIQYF
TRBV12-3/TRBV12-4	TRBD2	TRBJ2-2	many	TGTGCCAGCAGAATAGCGGGGGGAGTCACCGGGGAGCTGTTTTTT	CASRIAGGVTGELFF
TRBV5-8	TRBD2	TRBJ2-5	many	TGTGCCAGCAGCACGACCGGGACTAACCAAGAGACCCAGTACTTC	CASSTTGTNQETQYF
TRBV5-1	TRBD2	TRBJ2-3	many	TGCGCCACTTCGACTAGCCGTGAGGGTACGCAGTATTTT	CATSTSREGTQYF
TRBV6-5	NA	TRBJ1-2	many	TGTGCCAGCAGCACCGACGGGACCCGCTATGGCTACACCTTC	CASSTDGTRYGYTF
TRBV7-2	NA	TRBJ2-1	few	TGTGCCAGCAGCGCACAGCCTTTGCAGTTCTTC	CASSAQPLQFF
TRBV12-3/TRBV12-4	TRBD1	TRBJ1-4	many	TGTGCCAGCAGTTTAACGCTGGACAGGGACGAAAAACTGTTTTTT	CASSLTLDRDEKLFF
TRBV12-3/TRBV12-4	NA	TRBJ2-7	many	TGTGCCAGCAGTTTCCGGGGCCCCGGGTACGAGCAGTACTTC	CASSFRGPGYEQYF
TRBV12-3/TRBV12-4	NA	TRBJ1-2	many	TGTGCCAGCAGTTTCGGGGGACCCATCTATGGCTACACCTTC	CASSFGGPIYGYTF
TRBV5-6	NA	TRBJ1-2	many	TGTGCCAGCAGCTTGTACAGGGAATATTTTGGCTACACCTTC	CASSLYREYFGYTF
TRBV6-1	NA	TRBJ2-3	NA	TGTGCCAGCAGCAAGACAGGTATGACGGCAGATACGCAGTATTTT	CASSKTGMTADTQYF
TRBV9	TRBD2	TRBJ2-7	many	TGTGCCAGCAGCGTAGCCAGCGGGGGGGCCCTCCACGAGCAGTACTTC	CASSVASGGALHEQYF
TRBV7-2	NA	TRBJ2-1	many	TGTGCCAGCAGCTTAACCTATGAGCAGTTCTTC	CASSLTYEQFF
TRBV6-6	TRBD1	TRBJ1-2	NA	TGTGCCAGCAGTTACTTGGGAGGGGGCTATGACTACACCTTC	CASSYLGGGYDYTF